One and the same sample provided the 12 T cell receptor beta chains below, sequenced in a study of T cells after yellow fever vaccination. TCRdb ran MiXCR on the 5' RACE reads and lists one entry per CDR3 protein. The sample comprises 100,000 to 150,000 distinct CDR3 sequences, around 7.7% of which are singletons, and 2.5% rests with the top ten. Sequenced material: CD4+ T cells sorted from PBMCs, taken more than 8 days after the first yellow fever vaccination. The receptor set was obtained from a young man who received the YFV17D yellow fever vaccine.

V gene TRBV2 combines with J gene TRBJ2-2; possibly TRBD1 or TRBD2 for D (5 bases each). Germline lookup yields CDR1 SNHLY and CDR2 FYNNEI. The CDR3 has 14 residues. The V end was cut by 7 bases, the J end by 1 base, with 10 bases between. Here the CDR3 DNA reads TGTGCCAGCAAGTGGGACGGGAACACCGGGGAGCTGTTTTTT. Its translation is CASKWDGNTGELFF.

At least ten counts were recorded for this clonotype. The chain uses TRBV7-2 and TRBJ1-2; D is perhaps TRBD1 (5 bases). V was clipped by 5 bases and J by 4 bases, with 14 bases between them. The CDR3 has 14 residues. CDR1 and CDR2 from the germline V gene are SGHTA and FQGNSA. CDR3 nucleotides: TGTGCCAGCAGCGGGGACGGAAACCTCTATGGCTACACCTTC. Translation: CASSGDGNLYGYTF.

This clonotype was recorded many times. The V and J genes are TRBV11-2 and TRBJ1-2; the match to TRBD1 covers 8 bases. With V trimmed by 1 base and J by 5 bases, 6 bases remained unmatched. This CDR3 comprises 15 residues. CDR1 is SGHAT and CDR2 is FQNNGV in the germline V gene. The CDR3 nucleotides read TGTGCCAGCAGCTTAGGCCAGGGGGCAGGGTATGGCTACACCTTC. This codes for CASSLGQGAGYGYTF.

Turning to this clonotype: This may stem from a read error, because a much larger clone lies one nucleotide away. The chain recombines TRBV4-3 with TRBJ1-6; D is uncertain. The CDR3 totals 13 residues. CDR1 is LGHNA, CDR2 YSLEER, per germline. CDR3 loop: CASSQEANSPHHF. For the CDR3, the DNA is TGCGCCAGCAGCCAAGAGGCCAATTCACCCCACCACTTT.

This clonotype was observed at least ten times. J is TRBJ2-5 and V is TRBV14; weak D call: TRBD2 (5 bases). This CDR3 region has 16 residues. Germline CDR1 reads SGHDN; CDR2 reads FVKESK. Trimming stripped 4 bases from V and 2 bases from J, with 17 bases between. The CDR3 nucleotides read TGTGCCAGCAGCCTAGACGACCCGGGATTACAAGAGACCCAGTACTTC. It yields the protein CASSLDDPGLQETQYF.

This clonotype has a count of ten or more. This chain uses TRBV5-6 with TRBJ2-7; D gene unclear. The V and J ends lost 1 base and 4 bases respectively, with 9 bases between them. The CDR3 consists of 13 residues. Germline V lookup: CDR1 SGHDT, CDR2 YYEEEE. This CDR3 reads CASSLSGAYEQYV. As DNA, the CDR3 is TGTGCCAGCAGCTTGAGTGGAGCTTACGAGCAGTACGTC.

This clonotype has ten or more counts. The chain combines TRBV12-3 or TRBV12-4 with TRBJ2-3; 8 nucleotides match TRBD1. The CDR3 contains 14 residues. V was pared by 3 bases and J by 5 bases, with 4 bases of the junction left unmatched. CDR3: CASSFYTGGDTQYF. The CDR3 nucleotides are TGTGCCAGCAGTTTTTATACAGGGGGAGATACGCAGTATTTT.

This clonotype was detected ten times or more. The junction and the germline gene differ at one end; a read error may be behind it. V gene TRBV7-7 combines with J gene TRBJ2-1; 8 bases are a match to TRBD2. The CDR3 is 15 amino acids. Germline lookup yields CDR1 SSHAT and CDR2 FNYEAQ (reference sequence). CDR3 in DNA: TGTGCTAGCAGACCCGCCGGGGGGGGCCTCAATGAGCAGTTCTTC. Its protein product is CASRPAGGGLNEQFF. Full variable domain (missing parts from reference TRBV7-7 and TRBJ2-1): GAGVSQSPRYKVTKRGQDVTLRCDPISSHATLYWYQQALGQGPEFLTYFNYEAQPDKSGLPSDRFSAERPEGSISTLTIQRTEQRDSAMYRCASRPAGGGLNEQFFGPGTRLTVL.

The sample holds many counts of this clonotype. The chain carries TRBV7-2 and TRBJ2-7; D call uncertain. The CDR3 is made up of 12 amino acids. Trimming cost V 2 bases and J 6 bases, with 8 bases left between them. From germline, CDR1 is SGHTA and CDR2 FQGNSA. DNA for the CDR3: TGTGCCAGCAGCTTAAGTATGGGCGAGCAGTACGTC. Its translation: CASSLSMGEQYV.

There are many counts of this clonotype. This chain joins TRBV12-3 or TRBV12-4 and TRBJ1-1, with a weak D call TRBD1 (5 bases). This CDR3 has 14 residues. The germline V and J ends were trimmed by 5 bases and 10 bases, with 20 bases remaining between them. The CDR3 nucleotides are TGTGCCAGCAGTAAACAAGGGGCGCGCGGTGGAGCTTTCTTT. Protein product: CASSKQGARGGAFF.

This clonotype was recorded many times. The chain couples TRBV7-2 to TRBJ2-7; D is possibly TRBD1 (6 bases). Germline V lookup: CDR1 SGHTA, CDR2 FQGNSA. The CDR3 spans 15 residues. Trimming removed 6 bases from V and 4 bases from J, with 19 bases in between. CDR3 sequence: CASSKRAGDHYEQYF. In DNA form, the CDR3 reads TGTGCCAGCAGTAAACGAGCAGGGGACCATTACGAGCAGTACTTC.

Only a few counts were recorded for this clonotype. This chain uses TRBV7-2 with TRBJ2-3; TRBD2 agrees at 12 bases. This CDR3 is 15 amino acids long. J was trimmed by 3 bases and V by 5 bases; bases with no gene match: 3. Germline CDR1 SGHTA, CDR2 FQGNSA. CDR3 bases: TGTGCCAGCAGCCAGACTAGCGGGGGAACAGATACGCAGTATTTT. Translating gives CASSQTSGGTDTQYF.